The next 5 T cell receptor beta chains were all read from a single sample in a study of blood T cell repertoires in COVID-19. TCRdb's table, derived via immunoSEQ multiplex PCR, lists solely in-frame clones and lacks some. Among some 350,000 clones, over 80% were seen once, and the ten largest hold about 6%. Sample: peripheral blood. These receptor sequences come from a woman in her forties or fifties with COVID-19, enrolled during active disease.

The genes are TRBV19 and TRBJ1-2, with D maybe TRBD1 (6 bases). Germline loops: CDR1 LNHDA, CDR2 SQIVND (reference sequence). V lost 6 bases and J lost 1, with 12 bases in between. CDR3 size: 14 residues. The CDR3, as DNA: TGTGCCAGTAGGGACGACAGGTATAACTATGGCTACACCTTC. Protein product: CASRDDRYNYGYTF.

This chain links TRBV7-2 with TRBJ2-5, with TRBD2 identical over 10 bases. Per the germline V gene, CDR1 is SGHTA and CDR2 is FQGNSA. There are 15 residues in the CDR3. With V trimmed by 4 bases and J by 2 bases, 4 bases remained unmatched. The CDR3 protein is CASSSSGSRQETQYF. The DNA of the CDR3 is TGTGCCAGCAGCTCTAGCGGGAGCAGACAAGAGACCCAGTACTTC.

This clone came up once. This chain connects TRBV5-4 to TRBJ2-1; D gene ambiguous. The CDR3 loop spans 11 amino acids. Germline CDR1 SGHNT, CDR2 YYREEE (reference sequence). Trimming stripped 7 bases from V and 5 bases from J, with 7 bases between. In DNA form, the CDR3 reads TGTGCCAGCGAACGAGACAATGAGCAGTTCTTC. Translation: CASERDNEQFF.

CDR3 amino acids: CASSIAGQVYEQYF. In DNA form, the CDR3 reads TGTGCCAGTAGTATAGCGGGACAGGTCTACGAGCAGTACTTC. The chain has TRBV19 and TRBJ2-7; TRBD1 matches at 8 bases. The CDR3 sequence is 14 residues long. V shed 1 base, J shed 3 bases, and the junction held 2 bases outside the gene matches. In germline, CDR1 is LNHDA, CDR2 SQIVND (reference sequence).

This rearrangement joins TRBV10-1 to TRBJ2-1; 15 bases agree with TRBD2. V trimming: 0 bases; J trimming: 4 bases; junction bases outside the gene matches: 7. The CDR3 contains 19 residues. Per germline, CDR1 WNHNN and CDR2 SYGVQD (reference sequence). The CDR3 region is CASSESPRTSGRVYNEQFF. CDR3 nucleotides: TGCGCCAGCAGTGAGTCTCCTAGGACTAGCGGGAGGGTTTACAATGAGCAGTTCTTC.